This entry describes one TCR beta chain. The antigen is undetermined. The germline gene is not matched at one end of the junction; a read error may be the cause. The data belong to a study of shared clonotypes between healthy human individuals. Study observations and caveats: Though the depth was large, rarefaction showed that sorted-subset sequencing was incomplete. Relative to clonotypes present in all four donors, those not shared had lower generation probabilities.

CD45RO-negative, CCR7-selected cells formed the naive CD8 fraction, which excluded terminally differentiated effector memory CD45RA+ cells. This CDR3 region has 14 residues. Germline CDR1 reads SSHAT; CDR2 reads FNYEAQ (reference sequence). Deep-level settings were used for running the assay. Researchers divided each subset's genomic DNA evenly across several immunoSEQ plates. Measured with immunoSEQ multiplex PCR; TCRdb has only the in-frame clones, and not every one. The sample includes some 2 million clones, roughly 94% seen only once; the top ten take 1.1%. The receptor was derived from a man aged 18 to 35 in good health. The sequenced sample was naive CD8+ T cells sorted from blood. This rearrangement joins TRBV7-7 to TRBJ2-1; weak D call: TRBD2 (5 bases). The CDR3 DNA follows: TGTGCTAGCAGCGATCGGGGAACCTCGAATGAGCAGTTCTTC. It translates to CASSDRGTSNEQFF.